This T cell receptor beta chain was captured in a study of early T cells in non-severe SARS-CoV-2 infection. V was pared by 0 bases and J by 4 bases, with 6 bases of the junction left unmatched. CDR3 length equals 16 residues. Looked up from germline, CDR1 is SGHNT and CDR2 is YENEEA. The sample holds many counts of this clonotype. Its target is unknown. Individually, cDNA molecules had unique molecular identifiers attached to them. TCRdb re-called the 5' RACE reads through MiXCR, storing one row per CDR3 protein. The table records more than 20,000 distinct CDR3 sequences, less than 7% of them present only once. Study-wide results and limits: Clonotype matching in VDJdb favored anti-spike CD8 responses and did not capture private and CD4 specificities.

The chain is built from TRBV11-3 and TRBJ2-1, with 7 positions matching TRBD1. The material sequenced was whole blood. This clonotype was sampled from an adult who was a healthcare worker with PCR-confirmed SARS-CoV-2 infection or an uninfected control (not recorded which). The CDR3 region is CASSLDTGTAYNEQFF. The CDR3, as DNA: TGTGCCAGCAGCTTAGACACCGGGACAGCATACAATGAGCAGTTCTTC.